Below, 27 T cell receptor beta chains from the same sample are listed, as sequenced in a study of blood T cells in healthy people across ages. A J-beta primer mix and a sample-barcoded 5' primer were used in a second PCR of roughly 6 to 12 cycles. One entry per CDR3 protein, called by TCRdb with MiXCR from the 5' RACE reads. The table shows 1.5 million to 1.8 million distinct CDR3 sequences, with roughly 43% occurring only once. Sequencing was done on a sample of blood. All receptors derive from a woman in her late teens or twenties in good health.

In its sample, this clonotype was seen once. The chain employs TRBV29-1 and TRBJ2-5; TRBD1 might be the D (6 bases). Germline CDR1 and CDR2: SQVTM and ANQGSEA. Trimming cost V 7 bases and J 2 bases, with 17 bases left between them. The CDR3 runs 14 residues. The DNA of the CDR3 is TGCAGCGGATCCCGGGACAAGAGACAAGAGACCCAGTACTTC. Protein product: CSGSRDKRQETQYF.

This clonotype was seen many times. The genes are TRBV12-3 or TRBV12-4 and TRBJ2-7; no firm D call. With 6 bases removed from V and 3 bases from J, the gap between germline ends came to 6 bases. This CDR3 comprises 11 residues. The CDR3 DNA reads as TGTGCCAGCAGCCATAACTACGAGCAGTACTTC. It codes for CASSHNYEQYF.

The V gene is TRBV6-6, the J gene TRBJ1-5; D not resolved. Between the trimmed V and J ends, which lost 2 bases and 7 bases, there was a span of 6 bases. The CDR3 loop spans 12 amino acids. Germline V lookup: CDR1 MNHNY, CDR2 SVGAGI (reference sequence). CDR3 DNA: TGTGCCAGCAGTTACGTAAGGCAGCCCCAGCATTTT. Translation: CASSYVRQPQHF.

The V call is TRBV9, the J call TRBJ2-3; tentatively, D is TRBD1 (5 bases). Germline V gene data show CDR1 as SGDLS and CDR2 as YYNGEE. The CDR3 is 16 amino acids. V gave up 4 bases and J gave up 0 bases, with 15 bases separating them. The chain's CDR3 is CASSLPDIPSTDTQYF. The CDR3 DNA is TGTGCCAGCAGCCTTCCGGACATACCAAGCACAGATACGCAGTATTTT.

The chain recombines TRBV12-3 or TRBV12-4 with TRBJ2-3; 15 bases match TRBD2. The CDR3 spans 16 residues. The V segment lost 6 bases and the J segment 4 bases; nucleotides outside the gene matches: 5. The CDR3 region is CASSRTSGGAADTQYF. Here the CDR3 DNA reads TGTGCCAGCAGCCGGACTAGCGGGGGGGCCGCAGATACGCAGTATTTT.

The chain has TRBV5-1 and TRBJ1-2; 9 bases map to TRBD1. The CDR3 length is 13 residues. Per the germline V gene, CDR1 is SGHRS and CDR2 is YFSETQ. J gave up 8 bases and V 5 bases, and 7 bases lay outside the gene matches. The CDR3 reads CASRPDRGGGYTF. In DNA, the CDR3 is TGCGCCAGCAGACCGGACAGGGGAGGAGGCTACACCTTC.

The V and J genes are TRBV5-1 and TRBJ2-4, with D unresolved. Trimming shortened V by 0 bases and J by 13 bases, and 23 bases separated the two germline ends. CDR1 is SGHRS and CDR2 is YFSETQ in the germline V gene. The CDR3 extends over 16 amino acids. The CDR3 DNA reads TGCGCCAGCAGCTTGGCCTGGTCTAAAACCTACAATGAGCAGTACTTC. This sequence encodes CASSLAWSKTYNEQYF.

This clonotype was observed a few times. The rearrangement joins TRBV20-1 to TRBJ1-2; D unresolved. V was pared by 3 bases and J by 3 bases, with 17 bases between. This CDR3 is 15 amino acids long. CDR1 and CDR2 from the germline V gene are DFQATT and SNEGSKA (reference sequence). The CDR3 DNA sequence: TGCAGTGCTAGTTCTGATGGGGAGGCGGACTATGGCTACACCTTC. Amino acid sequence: CSASSDGEADYGYTF.

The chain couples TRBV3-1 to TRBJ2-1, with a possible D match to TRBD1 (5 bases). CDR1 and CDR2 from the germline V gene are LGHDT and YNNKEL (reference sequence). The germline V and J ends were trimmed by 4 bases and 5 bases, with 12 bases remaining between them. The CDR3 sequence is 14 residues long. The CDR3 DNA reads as TGTGCCAGCAGCCGCGGCAGGGAACACAATGAGCAGTTCTTC. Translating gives CASSRGREHNEQFF.

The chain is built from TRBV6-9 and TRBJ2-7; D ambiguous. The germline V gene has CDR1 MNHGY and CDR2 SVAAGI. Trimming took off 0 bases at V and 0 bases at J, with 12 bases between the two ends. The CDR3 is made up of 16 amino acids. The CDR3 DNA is TGTGCCAGCAGTTATTCGAAGACATCATGCTCCTACGAGCAGTACTTC. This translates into CASSYSKTSCSYEQYF.

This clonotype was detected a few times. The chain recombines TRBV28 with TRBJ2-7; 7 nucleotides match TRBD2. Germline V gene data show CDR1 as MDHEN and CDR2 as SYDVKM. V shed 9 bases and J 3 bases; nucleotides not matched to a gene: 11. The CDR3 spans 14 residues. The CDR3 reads CASLGGGIGYEQYF. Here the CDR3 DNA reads TGTGCCAGTCTCGGGGGAGGGATCGGCTACGAGCAGTACTTC. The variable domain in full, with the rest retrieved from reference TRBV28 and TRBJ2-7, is DVKVTQSSRYLVKRTGEKVFLECVQDMDHENMFWYRQDPGLGLRLIYFSYDVKMKEKGDIPEGYSVSREKKERFSLILESASTNQTSMYLCASLGGGIGYEQYFGPGTRLTVT.

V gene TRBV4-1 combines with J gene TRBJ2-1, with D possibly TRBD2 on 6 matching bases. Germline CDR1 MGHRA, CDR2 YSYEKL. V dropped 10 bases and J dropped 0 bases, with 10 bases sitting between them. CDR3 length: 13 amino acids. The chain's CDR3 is CATLGGSYNEQFF. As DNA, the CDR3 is TGCGCCACCTTGGGAGGCTCCTACAATGAGCAGTTCTTC.

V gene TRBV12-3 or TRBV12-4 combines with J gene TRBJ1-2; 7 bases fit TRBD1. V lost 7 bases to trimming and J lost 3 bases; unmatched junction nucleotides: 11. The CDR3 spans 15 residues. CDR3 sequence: CASTLRQGGYYGYTF. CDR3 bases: TGTGCCAGCACCCTTCGACAGGGAGGGTACTATGGCTACACCTTC.

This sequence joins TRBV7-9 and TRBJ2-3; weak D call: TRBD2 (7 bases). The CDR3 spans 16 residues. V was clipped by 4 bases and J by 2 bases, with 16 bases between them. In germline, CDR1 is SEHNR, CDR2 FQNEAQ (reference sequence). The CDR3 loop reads CASSSAEGGVTDTQYF. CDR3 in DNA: TGTGCCAGCAGCTCCGCCGAGGGGGGGGTCACAGATACGCAGTATTTT. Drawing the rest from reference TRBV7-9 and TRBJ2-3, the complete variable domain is DTGVSQNPRHKITKRGQNVTFRCDPISEHNRLYWYRQTLGQGPEFLTYFQNEAQLEKSRLLSDRFSAERPKGSFSTLEIQRTEQGDSAMYLCASSSAEGGVTDTQYFGPGTRLTVL.

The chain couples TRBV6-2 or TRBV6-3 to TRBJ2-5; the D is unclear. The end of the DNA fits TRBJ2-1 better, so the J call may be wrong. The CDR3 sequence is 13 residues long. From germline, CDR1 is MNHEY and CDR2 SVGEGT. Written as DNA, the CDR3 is TGTGCCAGCAATCCAACACCACAAGAGACCCAGTTCTTC. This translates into CASNPTPQETQFF.

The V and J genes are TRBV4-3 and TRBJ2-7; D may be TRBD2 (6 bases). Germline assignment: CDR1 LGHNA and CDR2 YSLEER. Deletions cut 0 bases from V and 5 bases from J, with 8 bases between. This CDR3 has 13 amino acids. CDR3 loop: CASSQDREHEQYF. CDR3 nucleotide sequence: TGCGCCAGCAGCCAAGACCGGGAGCACGAGCAGTACTTC.

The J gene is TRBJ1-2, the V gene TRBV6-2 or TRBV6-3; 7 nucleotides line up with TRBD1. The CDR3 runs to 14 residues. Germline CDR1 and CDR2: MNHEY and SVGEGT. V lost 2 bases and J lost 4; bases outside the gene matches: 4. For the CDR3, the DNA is TGTGCCAGCAGTTACCAGGGACAGTTCTATGGCTACACCTTC. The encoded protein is CASSYQGQFYGYTF.

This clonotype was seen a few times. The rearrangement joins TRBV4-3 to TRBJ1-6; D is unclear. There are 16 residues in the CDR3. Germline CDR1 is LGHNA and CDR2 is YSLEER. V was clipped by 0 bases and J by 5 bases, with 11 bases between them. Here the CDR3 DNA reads TGCGCCAGCAGCCAAGATCTGGCCAGAGATAATTCACCCCTCCACTTT. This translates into CASSQDLARDNSPLHF.

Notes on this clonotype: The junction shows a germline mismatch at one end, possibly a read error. The CDR3 DNA follows: TGTGCCAGCAGTTCAACCGACAGCCAAGAGACCCAGTGCTTC. It codes for CASSSTDSQETQCF. V and J are TRBV12-3 or TRBV12-4 and TRBJ2-5; tentatively, D is TRBD1 (5 bases). The CDR3 contains 14 residues.

This chain's CDR3 is CRGWGAGWSYEQYF. Here the CDR3 DNA reads TGCAGGGGATGGGGGGCGGGTTGGTCCTACGAGCAGTACTTC. The chain couples TRBV20-1 to TRBJ2-7; D possibly matches TRBD1 or TRBD2 (6 bases each). The CDR3 consists of 14 residues. From germline, CDR1 is DFQATT and CDR2 SNEGSKA (reference sequence).

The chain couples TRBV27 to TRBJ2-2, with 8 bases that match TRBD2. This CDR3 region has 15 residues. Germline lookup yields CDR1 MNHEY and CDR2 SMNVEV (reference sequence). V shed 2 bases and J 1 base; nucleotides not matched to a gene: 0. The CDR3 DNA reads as TGTGCCAGCAGTTTAACTAGCGGGAACACCGGGGAGCTGTTTTTT. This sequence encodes CASSLTSGNTGELFF.

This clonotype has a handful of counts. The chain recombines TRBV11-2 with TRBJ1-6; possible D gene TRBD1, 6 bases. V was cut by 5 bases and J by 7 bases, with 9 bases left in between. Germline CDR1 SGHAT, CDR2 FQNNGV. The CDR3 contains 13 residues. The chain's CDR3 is CASSIQGNSPLHF. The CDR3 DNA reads TGTGCCAGCAGCATACAGGGAAATTCACCCCTCCACTTT.

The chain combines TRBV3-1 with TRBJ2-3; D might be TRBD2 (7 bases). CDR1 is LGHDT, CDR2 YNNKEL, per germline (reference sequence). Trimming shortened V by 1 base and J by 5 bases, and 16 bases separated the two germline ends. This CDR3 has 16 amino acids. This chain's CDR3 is CASSQVHGGPIDTQYF. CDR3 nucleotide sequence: TGTGCCAGCAGCCAAGTGCACGGGGGGCCCATAGATACGCAGTATTTT.

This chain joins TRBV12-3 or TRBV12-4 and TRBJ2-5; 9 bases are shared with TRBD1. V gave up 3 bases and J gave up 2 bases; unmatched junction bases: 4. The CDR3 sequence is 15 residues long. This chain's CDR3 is CASSFGDRAQETQYF. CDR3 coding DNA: TGTGCCAGCAGTTTTGGGGACAGGGCTCAAGAGACCCAGTACTTC.

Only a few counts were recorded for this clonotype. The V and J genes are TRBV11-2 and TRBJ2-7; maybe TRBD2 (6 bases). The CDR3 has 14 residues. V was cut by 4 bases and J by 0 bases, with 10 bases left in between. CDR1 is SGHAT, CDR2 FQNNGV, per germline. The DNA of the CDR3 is TGTGCCAGCAGCTACGGACTACCCTCCTACGAGCAGTACTTC. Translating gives CASSYGLPSYEQYF. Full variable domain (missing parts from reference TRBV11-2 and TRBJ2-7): EAGVAQSPRYKIIEKRQSVAFWCNPISGHATLYWYQQILGQGPKLLIQFQNNGVVDDSQLPKDRFSAERLKGVDSTLKIQPAKLEDSAVYLCASSYGLPSYEQYFGPGTRLTVT.

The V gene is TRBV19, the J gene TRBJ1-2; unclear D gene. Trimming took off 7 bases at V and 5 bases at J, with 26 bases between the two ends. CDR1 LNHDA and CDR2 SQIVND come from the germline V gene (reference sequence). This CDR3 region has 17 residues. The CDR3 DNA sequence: TGTGCCAGTAATATCCGCGCCGGACCAAACCCCCCTTATGGCTACACCTTC. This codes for CASNIRAGPNPPYGYTF.

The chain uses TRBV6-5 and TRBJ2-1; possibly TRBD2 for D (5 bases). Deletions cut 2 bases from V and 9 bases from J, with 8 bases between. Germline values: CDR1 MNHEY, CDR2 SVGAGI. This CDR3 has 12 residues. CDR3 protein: CASSYDGGEQFF. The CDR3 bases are TGTGCCAGCAGTTACGACGGAGGTGAGCAGTTCTTC.